The subject of this entry is one T cell receptor beta chain. This entry belongs to a study of blood T cell repertoires in COVID-19. Study-wide context: The United States, Italy and Spain provided the acute and convalescent COVID-19 samples. The cDNA or gDNA used as material had been derived from T cells, B-cell-depleted T cells, or PBMCs.

Clones were sequenced by immunoSEQ multiplex PCR, and TCRdb holds only the in-frame ones, with some missing. This table has about 370,000 clones, 89% appearing once. Germline CDR1 is SGHTA and CDR2 is FQGNSA. Deletions cut 5 bases from V and 0 bases from J, with 11 bases between. The CDR3 has 16 amino acids. The gene calls are TRBV7-2 and TRBJ1-6; D remains unclear. The TCR comes from a woman in her twenties or thirties with COVID-19, enrolled during active disease. The sample taken for sequencing was peripheral blood. As DNA, the CDR3 is TGTGCCAGCAGCCTCGAGCCGAGCTCCTATAATTCACCCCTCCACTTT. Translated, it gives CASSLEPSSYNSPLHF.